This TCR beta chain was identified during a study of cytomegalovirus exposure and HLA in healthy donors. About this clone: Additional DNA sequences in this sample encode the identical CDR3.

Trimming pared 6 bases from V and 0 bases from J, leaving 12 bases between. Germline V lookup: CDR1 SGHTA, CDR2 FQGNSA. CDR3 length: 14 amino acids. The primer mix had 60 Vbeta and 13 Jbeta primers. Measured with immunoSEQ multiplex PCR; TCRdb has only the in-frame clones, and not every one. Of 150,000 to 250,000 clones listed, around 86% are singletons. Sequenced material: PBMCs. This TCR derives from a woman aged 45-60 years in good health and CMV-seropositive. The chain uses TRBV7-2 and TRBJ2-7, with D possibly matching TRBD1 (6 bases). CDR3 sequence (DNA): TGTGCCAGCAGTCGCGACAGGAGCTCCTACGAGCAGTACTTC. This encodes CASSRDRSSYEQYF.